This TCR beta chain was obtained from a study of regulatory T cells in long-lasting Graves disease. Study-wide context: New Graves' disease cases had less than 3 months of antithyroid drugs.

Indicated time point: newly diagnosed GD, antithyroid drugs for less than 3 months. PBMC-derived RNA was used for the TCR library. Germline V lookup: CDR1 MGHRA, CDR2 YSYEKL. CDR3 length: 15 residues. The germline V and J ends were trimmed by 0 bases and 4 bases, with 10 bases remaining between them. According to the study, TCR beta libraries were built with iRepertoire HTBI primers and CDR3-region Arm-PCR. As processed by the authors: Among the samples, around 61 TRBV and 14 TRBJ segments were identified. MiXCR was run by TCRdb on the multiplex PCR reads, yielding one entry per CDR3 protein. The V and J calls shown here were made by TCRdb, not taken from the authors' results. Here the sample spans 540,000 or so distinct CDR3 sequences, roughly 14% being singletons. The same sample was also used in a study of T cells in Graves' hyperthyroidism and ophthalmopathy.

Sequenced material: peripheral blood mononuclear cells (PBMCs), taken at new diagnosis, from a patient treated with antithyroid drugs. V is TRBV4-1 and J is TRBJ2-1; D is undetermined. The TCR originated in a man aged 30 to 45 with Graves disease. CDR3: CASSQDRPGYNEQFF. Written as DNA, the CDR3 is TGCGCCAGCAGCCAAGATCGTCCCGGGTACAATGAGCAGTTCTTC.